This T cell receptor beta chain derives from a study of OX40 agonist ivuxolimab in advanced cancers. In the study overall: The drug used for patients, ivuxolimab, was an agonistic anti-OX40 (CD134) antibody.

The protocol was immunoSEQ multiplex PCR, while the TCRdb copy is restricted to in-frame clones and leaves out a portion. The profile shows 65,000 to 80,000 clones, about 94% of them singletons. With regard to this clone: Antigen: not known.

Study findings and constraints: More expanded clones were seen, on average, in CD8+ T cells than in CD4+. Both blood CD4+ and CD8+ T cells showed clonal growth by week 6 at 0.1 to 3.0 mg/kg.

Germline-derived CDR1 and CDR2 are MNHNY and SVGAGI (reference sequence). This CDR3 has 12 residues. The V segment lost 5 bases and the J segment 5 bases; nucleotides outside the gene matches: 2. The sequence came from an adult with an advanced solid tumor such as melanoma, head and neck, liver or kidney cancer. The V and J genes are TRBV6-6 and TRBJ2-7, with 8 bases matching TRBD1. The material was CD4+ or CD8+ T cells sorted from blood, obtained in a trial of the OX40 agonist ivuxolimab. The CDR3 is CASSNRGDEQYF. The CDR3 coding sequence is TGTGCCAGCAGTAACAGGGGGGACGAGCAGTACTTC.